The 32 T cell receptor beta chains listed next were all sequenced from one sample in a study of a mutant IDH1 vaccine in newly diagnosed glioma. Here immunoSEQ multiplex PCR was the method, and the copy in TCRdb shows in-frame clones only, minus some. This sample carries 50,000 to 70,000 clones, 83% of them seen once, and the ten largest clones take 3.2%. The time point was: week 47, end of study. The vaccine gave 300 ug of a 20-mer mutant IDH1 peptide subcutaneously per dose. The antigens of these receptors remain unknown. The sequencing used PBMCs, collected from a glioma patient whose treatment included an IDH1 peptide vaccine. The receptor set was obtained from a woman between 45 and 60 years old with glioma.

In this sample, this clone turned up a few times. The CDR3 sequence is CASISPLSNQPQHF. Written as DNA, the CDR3 is TGTGCCAGCATATCCCCTCTTAGCAATCAGCCCCAGCATTTT. This sequence joins TRBV6-1 and TRBJ1-5; D is undetermined. Trimming removed 7 bases from V and 0 bases from J, with 10 bases in between. The germline gives CDR1 MNHNS, CDR2 SASEGT. The CDR3 runs 14 residues.

The chain combines TRBV19 with TRBJ1-1, with no clear D. The CDR3 loop spans 12 amino acids. Trimming took off 10 bases at V and 6 bases at J, with 15 bases between the two ends. In germline, CDR1 is LNHDA, CDR2 SQIVND (reference sequence). This CDR3 reads CAIKKWPAEAFF. CDR3 nucleotide sequence: TGTGCCATAAAGAAGTGGCCCGCTGAAGCTTTCTTT.

As DNA, the CDR3 is TGTGCCTGGGCCGAGCTTGGTATGGATACATCCTATGGCTACACCTTC. It codes for CAWAELGMDTSYGYTF. V is TRBV30 and J is TRBJ1-2, with D unclear. V was clipped by 5 bases and J by 4 bases, with 23 bases between them. Germline V CDR1 and CDR2: GTSNPN, SVGIG (reference sequence). This CDR3 contains 16 residues.

This chain connects TRBV27 to TRBJ2-7; tentative D call: TRBD2 (7 bases). Germline assignment: CDR1 MNHEY and CDR2 SMNVEV (reference sequence). CDR3 length: 15 residues. Trimming left V 2 bases short and J 4 bases short, with 15 bases between. CDR3 sequence reads: CASSLMGGPRYEQYF. The CDR3 DNA reads as TGTGCCAGCAGTTTAATGGGGGGGCCTCGGTACGAGCAGTACTTC.

The genes are TRBV5-4 and TRBJ1-3; D unclear. Trimming removed 1 base at V and 0 bases at J, with 14 bases between. CDR1 is SGHNT, CDR2 YYREEE, per germline (reference sequence). The CDR3 covers 17 residues. CDR3 in amino acids: CASSLYGTESSGNTIYF. The CDR3 DNA follows: TGTGCCAGCAGCTTGTATGGAACCGAGAGCTCTGGAAACACCATATATTTT.

As DNA, the CDR3 is TGTGCCAGCAGTTCGGCCAGCGAGCAGTACTTC. Encoded protein: CASSSASEQYF. This chain joins TRBV7-6 and TRBJ2-7; D ambiguous. The CDR3 totals 11 residues. V dropped 6 bases and J dropped 6 bases, with 9 bases sitting between them. The germline V gene encodes CDR1 SGHVS and CDR2 FNYEAQ.

This chain uses TRBV9 with TRBJ2-3; D gene uncertain. Germline assignment: CDR1 SGDLS and CDR2 YYNGEE. This CDR3 has 13 residues. Deletions cut 0 bases from V and 6 bases from J, with 8 bases between. The CDR3 DNA reads as TGTGCCAGCAGCGTAGAGGTTCCCGATACGCAGTATTTT. This codes for CASSVEVPDTQYF.

This chain links TRBV7-2 with TRBJ2-7, with D maybe TRBD1 (5 bases). Germline CDR1 and CDR2: SGHTA and FQGNSA. This CDR3 has 14 amino acids. V lost 6 bases and J lost 3, with 15 bases in between. Here the CDR3 DNA reads TGTGCCAGCAGTCCCGTAGGGGCTTTCTACGAGCAGTACTTC. This codes for CASSPVGAFYEQYF.

The chain joins TRBV4-3 to TRBJ2-5; TRBD2 matches at 8 bases. Germline values: CDR1 LGHNA, CDR2 YSLEER. J was trimmed by 5 bases and V by 1 base; bases with no gene match: 15. The CDR3 runs 18 residues. As DNA, the CDR3 is TGCGCCAGCAGCCAAGGACTGGGGGTCGGGGGGGCCCGGGAGACCCAGTACTTC. Amino acid sequence: CASSQGLGVGGARETQYF.

The chain has TRBV7-3 and TRBJ1-1; D may be TRBD1 (6 bases). Trimming took 5 bases from V and 4 from J, leaving 14 bases between them. Germline assignment: CDR1 SGHTA and CDR2 FQGTGA. This CDR3 contains 14 residues. The CDR3 loop is CASSLPGQSTEAFF. The CDR3 DNA follows: TGTGCCAGCAGCCTACCTGGACAGTCCACTGAAGCTTTCTTT.

The chain employs TRBV19 and TRBJ1-6; TRBD1 might be the D (5 bases). The germline V gene encodes CDR1 LNHDA and CDR2 SQIVND (reference sequence). The ends were cut back, 3 bases at V and 7 bases at J, with 10 bases in the middle. The CDR3 covers 14 residues. CDR3 nucleotide sequence: TGTGCCAGTAGTATCGCCGGACAAAATTCACCCCTCCACTTT. Residues: CASSIAGQNSPLHF.

This chain uses TRBV4-1 with TRBJ2-6; D is unclear. The V end was cut by 4 bases, the J end by 1 base, with 8 bases between. Germline values: CDR1 MGHRA, CDR2 YSYEKL. The CDR3 runs to 15 residues. The CDR3 DNA sequence: TGCGCCAGCAGCCTTAGTTCTTCTGGGGCCAACGTCCTGACTTTC. This gives the protein CASSLSSSGANVLTF.

The sample holds one count of this clone. The J gene is TRBJ2-3, the V gene TRBV5-1, with D perhaps matching TRBD1 (6 bases). Germline CDR1 is SGHRS and CDR2 is YFSETQ. The germline V and J ends were trimmed by 4 bases and 4 bases, with 16 bases remaining between them. The CDR3 loop spans 15 amino acids. The CDR3 reads CASSAGAPGSDTQYF. The CDR3 DNA follows: TGCGCCAGCAGCGCAGGGGCCCCGGGCTCAGATACGCAGTATTTT.

The chain links TRBV2 to TRBJ1-2, with D perhaps matching TRBD1 (5 bases). Deletions cut 3 bases from V and 5 bases from J, with 19 bases between. Germline V gives CDR1 SNHLY, CDR2 FYNNEI. There are 16 residues in the CDR3. In nucleotides, the CDR3 is TGTGCCAGCAGTGAGTTGTGGTCTTCTAAGGGGTATGGCTACACCTTC. It encodes CASSELWSSKGYGYTF.

Only one count was recorded for this clone. The gene calls are TRBV19 and TRBJ1-5, with D possibly TRBD1 on 6 matching bases. The germline V gene has CDR1 LNHDA and CDR2 SQIVND (reference sequence). This CDR3 has 15 residues. Trimming cost V 3 bases and J 4 bases, with 13 bases left between them. The CDR3 loop is CASSMVQGVNQPQHF. The CDR3 nucleotides read TGTGCCAGTAGTATGGTACAGGGAGTAAATCAGCCCCAGCATTTT.

This rearrangement joins TRBV6-1 to TRBJ1-2; D is uncertain. CDR1 MNHNS and CDR2 SASEGT come from the germline V gene. Trimming removed 7 bases from V and 8 bases from J, with 14 bases in between. The CDR3 loop spans 12 amino acids. CDR3 DNA: TGTGCCAGCACCCCTGGGATCCAGGGCTACACCTTC. This gives the protein CASTPGIQGYTF.

The chain recombines TRBV11-2 with TRBJ1-5; TRBD1 is a possible D gene (6 bases). Germline CDR1 and CDR2: SGHAT and FQNNGV. The CDR3 is 14 amino acids. V was clipped by 5 bases and J by 4 bases, with 12 bases between them. The DNA of the CDR3 is TGTGCCAGCAGCCCAGGGGTGGGGAATCAGCCCCAGCATTTT. It encodes CASSPGVGNQPQHF.

The chain combines TRBV5-4 with TRBJ1-1; D is unresolved. Germline V lookup: CDR1 SGHNT, CDR2 YYREEE (reference sequence). V was clipped by 0 bases and J by 3 bases, with 6 bases between them. The CDR3 consists of 13 residues. The CDR3 region has the DNA TGTGCCAGCAGCTTGGACAGATACACTGAAGCTTTCTTT. This gives the protein CASSLDRYTEAFF.

The chain employs TRBV5-1 and TRBJ1-5; 9 positions agree with TRBD1. From germline, CDR1 is SGHRS and CDR2 YFSETQ. CDR3 length equals 16 residues. V was clipped by 0 bases and J by 7 bases; unmatched bases: 8. The CDR3 nucleotides read TGCGCCAGCAGCTTGGGATCTACAGGGGGCGGACAGCCCCAGCATTTT. It translates to CASSLGSTGGGQPQHF. Combining the CDR3 with reference TRBV5-1 and TRBJ1-5 gives the whole variable domain KAGVTQTPRYLIKTRGQQVTLSCSPISGHRSVSWYQQTPGQGLQFLFEYFSETQRNKGNFPGRFSGRQFSNSRSEMNVSTLELGDSALYLCASSLGSTGGGQPQHFGDGTRLSIL.

J is TRBJ2-5 and V is TRBV30; 8 bases map to TRBD2. The J call could be wrong; TRBJ2-7 is a better fit for the DNA end. The CDR3 consists of 13 residues. The germline V gene has CDR1 GTSNPN and CDR2 SVGIG (reference sequence). The CDR3 region has the DNA TGTGCCTGGAGTCGAAGCGGGGGACGCGAGCAGTACTTC. Protein product: CAWSRSGGREQYF.

CDR3 nucleotides: TGTGCCAGCCGTGGGGGCGCGTCCTACGAGCAGTACTTC. Translated: CASRGGASYEQYF. The rearrangement joins TRBV28 to TRBJ2-7; a possible D gene is TRBD1 (6 bases). V dropped 8 bases and J dropped 1 base, with 12 bases sitting between them. Germline V CDR1 and CDR2: MDHEN, SYDVKM. CDR3 length equals 13 residues.

This chain's CDR3 is CASSHYDSPSGANVLTF. CDR3 in DNA: TGTGCCAGCAGCCATTATGACAGCCCCTCTGGGGCCAACGTCCTGACTTTC. The V and J genes are TRBV14 and TRBJ2-6; D perhaps matches TRBD1 (5 bases). The CDR3 runs to 17 residues. Trimming removed 3 bases at V and 0 bases at J, with 12 bases between. Per germline, CDR1 SGHDN and CDR2 FVKESK.

The chain has TRBV5-3 and TRBJ2-7, with 8 positions matching TRBD1. TRBV5-3 is an open reading frame whose function is uncertain. The CDR3 extends over 14 amino acids. Germline trimming cut 1 base from V and 2 bases from J; bases unmatched to any gene: 2. In nucleotides, the CDR3 is TGTGCCAGAAGCTTGAAACAGGGGGCCTACGAGCAGTACTTC. Translation: CARSLKQGAYEQYF.

The V gene is TRBV19, the J gene TRBJ1-2; D uncertain. In germline, CDR1 is LNHDA, CDR2 SQIVND (reference sequence). CDR3 length: 12 amino acids. Between the trimmed V and J ends, which lost 7 bases and 4 bases, there was a span of 10 bases. CDR3 in DNA: TGTGCCAGTAATCCGGGATCCTATGGCTACACCTTC. As protein: CASNPGSYGYTF.

This clone was counted a single time. This chain uses TRBV5-1 with TRBJ2-7; 9 nucleotides match TRBD1. CDR1 is SGHRS, CDR2 YFSETQ, per germline. Trimming took 4 bases from V and 7 from J; bases not matched to a gene: 15. This CDR3 contains 16 residues. The CDR3 region has the DNA TGCGCCAGCAGCCCTGGGGGGACAGGGAGGTCGGGAGAGCAGTACTTC. This gives the protein CASSPGGTGRSGEQYF.

V gene TRBV5-5 combines with J gene TRBJ1-6; D may be TRBD1 (5 bases). Germline V gene lookup returns CDR1 SGHKS and CDR2 YYEKEE (reference sequence). The CDR3 consists of 15 residues. Trimming stripped 3 bases from V and 5 bases from J, with 12 bases between. CDR3 sequence (DNA): TGTGCCAGCAGCTACGGGACTCTTAATAATTCACCCCTCCACTTT. This codes for CASSYGTLNNSPLHF.

The chain employs TRBV29-1 and TRBJ1-3; D remains unclear. CDR1 and CDR2 (germline): SQVTM, ANQGSEA. V dropped 1 base and J dropped 2 bases, with 18 bases sitting between them. The CDR3 loop spans 17 amino acids. The CDR3 sequence is CSVEGGVGVVPGNTIYF. In nucleotides, the CDR3 is TGCAGCGTTGAAGGAGGTGTCGGGGTCGTTCCTGGAAACACCATATATTTT.

This rearrangement joins TRBV7-2 to TRBJ2-7, with 10 nucleotides matching TRBD2. This CDR3 is 14 amino acids long. V lost 6 bases to trimming and J lost 12 bases; unmatched junction nucleotides: 14. CDR1 and CDR2 from the germline V gene are SGHTA and FQGNSA. CDR3 in DNA: TGTGCCAGCAGTTCCGGGACTAGCGTTTCGCGCTGGTACTTC. The encoded protein is CASSSGTSVSRWYF.

The chain recombines TRBV4-3 with TRBJ2-1; D possibly corresponds to TRBD2 (6 bases). Trimming stripped 0 bases from V and 10 bases from J, with 13 bases between. The V gene's germline CDR1 is LGHNA and CDR2 YSLEER. The CDR3 is 14 amino acids. CDR3 in amino acids: CASSQDGPRGEQFF. The CDR3 DNA follows: TGCGCCAGCAGCCAAGATGGACCCCGGGGGGAGCAGTTCTTC.

V is TRBV6-1 and J is TRBJ2-5; TRBD2 matches 7 bases. CDR3 length: 14 amino acids. The junction had 7 bases not matched to a gene; V was cut back by 6 bases and J by 3 bases. CDR1 and CDR2 from the germline V gene are MNHNS and SASEGT. Here the CDR3 reads CASRETGGKETQYF. In DNA, the CDR3 is TGTGCCAGCAGAGAGACGGGGGGTAAAGAGACCCAGTACTTC.

The CDR3 loop reads CASTLSGESLYSPLHF. CDR3 DNA sequence: TGCGCCAGCACCTTAAGTGGGGAGTCATTATATTCACCCCTCCACTTT. V and J are TRBV5-1 and TRBJ1-6; D ambiguous. Germline V gene lookup returns CDR1 SGHRS and CDR2 YFSETQ. Trimming shortened V by 6 bases and J by 8 bases, and 21 bases separated the two germline ends. The CDR3 sequence is 16 residues long.

This chain joins TRBV7-2 and TRBJ1-6; tentatively, D is TRBD1 (5 bases). This CDR3 has 13 amino acids. V dropped 8 bases and J dropped 7 bases, with 12 bases sitting between them. Germline V gene sequence: CDR1 SGHTA, CDR2 FQGNSA. CDR3 coding DNA: TGTGCCAGCTCTAATGGGGGGAATTCACCCCTCCACTTT. Translating gives CASSNGGNSPLHF.